One sample yielded the 29 T cell receptor beta chains listed below, sequenced in a study of CD4 T cells in relation to SARS-CoV-2 and coronaviruses. Their antigens remain unidentified. The assay was immunoSEQ multiplex PCR, and TCRdb's table has in-frame clones only and misses some. The repertoire holds over 40,000 clones, nearly 85% seen once, with around 1.3% in the top ten. The sequenced sample consisted of naive CD4+ T cells from PBMCs, cultured in vitro. Regarding subset: naive CD4+ T cells isolated by negative enrichment. Every receptor here comes from an adult with COVID-19.

This rearrangement joins TRBV7-2 to TRBJ2-1; 8 bases fit TRBD2. The CDR3 loop spans 16 amino acids. The germline V gene has CDR1 SGHTA and CDR2 FQGNSA. V was clipped by 1 base and J by 4 bases; unmatched bases: 6. Here the CDR3 reads CASSLDGRGAYNEQFF. The CDR3 DNA reads as TGTGCCAGCAGCTTAGACGGGAGGGGGGCATACAATGAGCAGTTCTTC.

The J gene is TRBJ2-3, the V gene TRBV15; D possibly matches TRBD1 or TRBD2 (5 bases each). V lost 5 bases to trimming and J lost 2 bases, with 14 bases between them. The CDR3 contains 15 residues. Germline CDR1 LNHNV, CDR2 YYDKDF (reference sequence). CDR3 in DNA: TGTGCCACCAGCGTGGGGCGGGCAAACACAGATACGCAGTATTTT. Its translation: CATSVGRANTDTQYF.

This clone was picked up a small number of times. This sequence joins TRBV19 and TRBJ1-1, with no clear D. The CDR3 covers 14 residues. Germline V gene data show CDR1 as LNHDA and CDR2 as SQIVND (reference sequence). V was shortened by 4 bases and J by 0 bases, with 9 bases between the two germline ends. This CDR3 reads CASSKAGLNTEAFF. The CDR3 DNA follows: TGTGCCAGTAGTAAGGCAGGCCTGAACACTGAAGCTTTCTTT.

The chain uses TRBV7-9 and TRBJ2-7; D is unclear. V was trimmed by 5 bases and J by 0 bases, leaving 11 bases between them. The CDR3 sequence is 14 residues long. Per germline, CDR1 SEHNR and CDR2 FQNEAQ (reference sequence). The CDR3 loop is CASSPWASSYEQYF. DNA for the CDR3: TGTGCCAGCAGCCCGTGGGCTAGCTCCTACGAGCAGTACTTC.

The V gene is TRBV2, the J gene TRBJ2-6, with D hard to call. The CDR3 runs 16 residues. The V end lost 5 bases, the J end lost 1 base, and 12 bases lay between the germline ends. Germline loops: CDR1 SNHLY, CDR2 FYNNEI. The CDR3: CASSRARSSGANVLTF. The CDR3 DNA is TGTGCCAGCAGTCGAGCCCGAAGTTCTGGGGCCAACGTCCTGACTTTC.

The table lists this clone with a few counts. DNA of the CDR3: TGTGCCAGCAGCCACGGTCAGGGAAACTATGGCTACACCTTC. This encodes CASSHGQGNYGYTF. The rearrangement uses TRBV4-2 and TRBJ1-2; tentatively, D is TRBD1 (5 bases). In germline, CDR1 is LGHNA, CDR2 YNFKEQ. CDR3 length: 14 amino acids. With 3 bases removed from V and 2 bases from J, the gap between germline ends came to 10 bases.

V gene TRBV11-2 combines with J gene TRBJ2-3; the match to TRBD1 covers 11 bases. CDR3 length: 16 residues. Germline loops: CDR1 SGHAT, CDR2 FQNNGV. Trimming took 5 bases from V and 2 from J; bases not matched to a gene: 6. The CDR3 region has the DNA TGTGCCAGCAGCAACTGGGACAGGGGGTTCACAGATACGCAGTATTTT. Amino acid sequence: CASSNWDRGFTDTQYF.

V and J are TRBV12-3 or TRBV12-4 and TRBJ2-2, with D uncertain. CDR3 size: 11 residues. V was clipped by 6 bases and J by 7 bases, with 6 bases between them. DNA for the CDR3: TGTGCCAGCAGCTTTATCGGGGAGCTGTTTTTT. Protein: CASSFIGELFF.

The chain recombines TRBV5-4 with TRBJ2-7; possible D gene TRBD2, 6 bases. The CDR3 is 14 residues long. Germline CDR1 is SGHNT and CDR2 is YYREEE (reference sequence). V lost 0 bases and J 7 bases, leaving 14 bases between the germline ends. CDR3 protein: CASSLALAPREQYF. CDR3 nucleotide sequence: TGTGCCAGCAGCTTGGCCCTAGCGCCTAGGGAGCAGTACTTC.

This clone was found once. CDR3 sequence (DNA): TGTGCCAGCAGTTCAGGGGCCGGCTCTGGAAACACCATATATTTT. Protein sequence: CASSSGAGSGNTIYF. This chain links TRBV27 with TRBJ1-3; possible D gene TRBD1, 6 bases. Germline CDR1 and CDR2: MNHEY and SMNVEV (reference sequence). This CDR3 region has 15 residues. V was pared by 4 bases and J by 0 bases, with 10 bases between.

This chain connects TRBV2 to TRBJ2-2; 9 positions agree with TRBD2. The CDR3 totals 16 residues. Germline V gene data show CDR1 as SNHLY and CDR2 as FYNNEI. J was trimmed by 3 bases and V by 0 bases; bases with no gene match: 2. CDR3 protein: CASSEAGGRDTGELFF. Here the CDR3 DNA reads TGTGCCAGCAGTGAAGCAGGCGGGAGGGACACCGGGGAGCTGTTTTTT.

This chain's CDR3 is CASSEEGPGLAGNEQFF. The CDR3, as DNA: TGTGCCAGCAGTGAAGAGGGGCCGGGACTAGCGGGAAATGAGCAGTTCTTC. The genes are TRBV6-1 and TRBJ2-1; 13 bases map to TRBD2. Germline V gene sequence: CDR1 MNHNS, CDR2 SASEGT. The CDR3 length is 17 residues. The J segment lost 7 bases and the V segment lost 1 base, leaving 7 bases of the junction unmatched.

The rearrangement joins TRBV5-1 to TRBJ2-3, with TRBD2 as a possible D gene (6 bases). Germline CDR1 SGHRS, CDR2 YFSETQ. The CDR3 covers 16 residues. Trimming left V 0 bases short and J 6 bases short, with 17 bases between. The CDR3 sequence is CASSLGTIGREDTQYF. For the CDR3, the DNA is TGCGCCAGCAGCTTGGGGACGATCGGGAGAGAGGATACGCAGTATTTT.

V is TRBV3-1 (or the pseudogene TRBV3-2) and J is TRBJ1-1; D unclear. Germline lookup yields CDR1 LGHDT and CDR2 YNNKEL (reference sequence). This CDR3 contains 15 residues. The V gene lost 0 bases and the J gene lost 4 bases, with 12 bases spanning the gap. DNA of the CDR3: TGTGCCAGCAGCCAAGATAGGGAATGGGGCACTGAAGCTTTCTTT. Translating it yields CASSQDREWGTEAFF.

The chain combines TRBV4-1 with TRBJ1-4; D call uncertain. Trimming stripped 3 bases from V and 0 bases from J, with 11 bases between. CDR1 MGHRA and CDR2 YSYEKL come from the germline V gene. There are 16 residues in the CDR3. CDR3 sequence (DNA): TGCGCCAGCAGCCAGAAAAACAGCGCAACTAATGAAAAACTGTTTTTT. This encodes CASSQKNSATNEKLFF.

V gene TRBV6-2 or TRBV6-3 combines with J gene TRBJ2-5; unclear D gene. Trimming cost V 6 bases and J 1 base, with 6 bases left between them. CDR3 size: 12 residues. CDR1 and CDR2 (germline): MNHEY, SVGEGT. DNA for the CDR3: TGTGCCAGCAGCCGAACCCAAGAGACCCAGTACTTC. The encoded protein is CASSRTQETQYF.

The J gene is TRBJ2-2, the V gene TRBV19; D is ambiguous. This CDR3 contains 14 residues. Per germline, CDR1 LNHDA and CDR2 SQIVND (reference sequence). Deletions cut 6 bases from V and 6 bases from J, with 14 bases between. This chain's CDR3 is CASSRGWWPGELFF. The CDR3 DNA sequence: TGTGCCAGTAGCCGTGGTTGGTGGCCCGGGGAGCTGTTTTTT.

CDR3 region: CASSLAHSGNTIYF. In DNA, the CDR3 is TGTGCCAGCAGCTTGGCACATTCTGGAAACACCATATATTTT. The genes are TRBV5-5 and TRBJ1-3; no clear D gene. The germline V and J ends were trimmed by 0 bases and 1 base, with 5 bases remaining between them. The CDR3 is made up of 14 amino acids. The V gene's germline CDR1 is SGHKS and CDR2 YYEKEE (reference sequence).

The chain uses TRBV5-5 and TRBJ2-2, with D perhaps being TRBD1 or TRBD2 (7 bases each). CDR1 SGHKS and CDR2 YYEKEE come from the germline V gene (reference sequence). The V gene lost 4 bases and the J gene lost 2 bases, with 18 bases spanning the gap. The CDR3 extends over 17 amino acids. CDR3 loop: CASSRAGQPENTGELFF. In DNA, the CDR3 is TGTGCCAGCAGCCGAGCGGGACAGCCAGAAAACACCGGGGAGCTGTTTTTT.

This clone has only one observation. The chain couples TRBV11-2 to TRBJ2-5; TRBD1 or TRBD2 may be the D gene (5 bases each). V was shortened by 4 bases and J by 4 bases, with 16 bases between the two germline ends. CDR3 size: 15 residues. CDR1 SGHAT and CDR2 FQNNGV come from the germline V gene. For the CDR3, the DNA is TGTGCCAGCAGCTCGGTCCGGGGCGTCCGAGAGACCCAGTACTTC. Translating it yields CASSSVRGVRETQYF.

The CDR3 sequence: CASSFMTDTQYF. CDR3 in DNA: TGTGCCAGCAGTTTCATGACAGATACGCAGTATTTT. V gene TRBV28 combines with J gene TRBJ2-3; D remains ambiguous. The germline V gene has CDR1 MDHEN and CDR2 SYDVKM. The CDR3 sequence is 12 residues long. The V end was cut by 3 bases, the J end by 3 bases, with 4 bases between.

This clone was detected only once. The V gene is TRBV5-1, the J gene TRBJ2-1; D tentatively reads TRBD1 or TRBD2 (5 bases each). There are 13 residues in the CDR3. With 0 bases removed from V and 10 bases from J, the gap between germline ends came to 11 bases. Germline loops: CDR1 SGHRS, CDR2 YFSETQ. CDR3 region: CASSLEQVAEQFF. The CDR3 DNA is TGCGCCAGCAGCTTGGAACAGGTAGCGGAGCAGTTCTTC. Based on the CDR3 plus reference TRBV5-1 and TRBJ2-1, the full variable domain is KAGVTQTPRYLIKTRGQQVTLSCSPISGHRSVSWYQQTPGQGLQFLFEYFSETQRNKGNFPGRFSGRQFSNSRSEMNVSTLELGDSALYLCASSLEQVAEQFFGPGTRLTVL.

The rearrangement joins TRBV10-3 to TRBJ2-7; D is ambiguous. The CDR3 consists of 12 residues. The germline V gene has CDR1 ENHRY and CDR2 SYGVKD. Trimming removed 2 bases from V and 9 bases from J, with 11 bases in between. Here the CDR3 DNA reads TGTGCCATCAGTGAGATAAGGCTTGGGCAGTACTTC. Translated, it gives CAISEIRLGQYF.

This clone was counted only a few times. The chain joins TRBV6-2 or TRBV6-3 to TRBJ2-1, with 10 bases that match TRBD2. The V gene's germline CDR1 is MNHEY and CDR2 SVGEGT. Trimming removed 6 bases from V and 2 bases from J; junction bases left unmatched: 4. The CDR3 has 15 residues. The CDR3 DNA follows: TGTGCCAGCAGCTCAAGCGGGAGGGCCTACAATGAGCAGTTCTTC. This encodes CASSSSGRAYNEQFF.

The chain couples TRBV6-4 to TRBJ1-2; D is perhaps TRBD1 (5 bases). Germline CDR1 is MRHNA and CDR2 is SNTAGT. CDR3 length: 15 residues. Trimming took off 4 bases at V and 0 bases at J, with 12 bases between the two ends. In nucleotides, the CDR3 is TGTGCCAGCAGTGGACGAGGGGTAGCTAACTATGGCTACACCTTC. Protein: CASSGRGVANYGYTF.

The chain carries TRBV18 and TRBJ1-3; D gene uncertain. With 5 bases removed from V and 0 bases from J, the gap between germline ends came to 11 bases. This CDR3 is built from 15 residues. The germline CDR1 and CDR2 sequences are KGHSH and LQKENI. The CDR3 spells CASSVQTLSGNTIYF. DNA for the CDR3: TGTGCCAGCTCAGTGCAGACACTCTCTGGAAACACCATATATTTT.

The chain has TRBV7-6 and TRBJ2-2, with 8 positions matching TRBD2. V was pared by 6 bases and J by 6 bases, with 9 bases of the junction left unmatched. The CDR3 length is 15 residues. Germline V gene data show CDR1 as SGHVS and CDR2 as FNYEAQ. The CDR3 bases are TGTGCCAGCAGACCCGGGACTAGTGAGGCCGGGGAGCTGTTTTTT. This encodes CASRPGTSEAGELFF.

The V and J genes are TRBV5-4 and TRBJ1-2, with D uncertain. Trimming removed 0 bases from V and 3 bases from J, with 9 bases in between. CDR1 and CDR2 from the germline V gene are SGHNT and YYREEE (reference sequence). This CDR3 region has 14 residues. The CDR3 loop reads CASSLGGSYYGYTF. The DNA for the CDR3 is TGTGCCAGCAGCTTGGGTGGCTCGTACTATGGCTACACCTTC.

V and J are TRBV30 and TRBJ2-1; tentatively, D is TRBD1 (6 bases). CDR1 GTSNPN and CDR2 SVGIG come from the germline V gene (reference sequence). V was shortened by 2 bases and J by 7 bases, with 15 bases between the two germline ends. The CDR3 has 14 residues. DNA for the CDR3: TGTGCCTGGAGTATAGACAGGATTTTAAATGAGCAGTTCTTC. Translating it yields CAWSIDRILNEQFF.